This TCR beta chain was sequenced in a study of shared clonotypes between healthy human individuals. Study results and caveats: Across a handful of donors, naive CD4 shared 5% to 6.5%, naive CD8 3% to 3.5%, memory CD4 roughly 2.3%, memory CD8 approximately 0.4%.

V lost 6 bases and J lost 0, with 9 bases in between. Germline V gene lookup returns CDR1 SNHLY and CDR2 FYNNEI. The length of the CDR3 is 14 residues. Points on this clone: Antigen: not known.

Profiling relied on immunoSEQ multiplex PCR, and the TCRdb table lists in-frame clones only, not all of them. The table shows millions of clones, with approximately 95% occurring only once. The sequence was collected from a man younger than 30 in good health. The chain has TRBV2 and TRBJ1-3; D call uncertain. The sequencing sample was made of naive CD4+ T cells sorted from blood. This sample's subset: CD45RA+ positively selected. The CDR3 region is CASRTVNSGNTIYF. CDR3 sequence (DNA): TGTGCCAGCAGAACAGTTAACTCTGGAAACACCATATATTTT.